This entry concerns a single TCR beta chain. Its antigen is still unknown. V dropped 6 bases and J dropped 2; count of bases not matched to a gene: 11. Germline values: CDR1 DFQATT, CDR2 SNEGSKA (reference sequence). This CDR3 is built from 15 residues. This specimen belongs to a study of blood T cells in healthy people across ages. The study, taken as a whole, reports: Long-lived donors had more naive CD4+ cells and higher diversity than aged donors.

Together with a sample-barcoded 5' primer, a J-beta primer mix was included in a second PCR lasting roughly 6 to 12 cycles. A template-switch adaptor with 12 random nucleotides tagged each cDNA molecule. A single record per CDR3 protein comes from TCRdb applying MiXCR to the 5' RACE reads. The sample lists about 1.5 million distinct CDR3 sequences, 35% to 45% seen once, with approximately 4.1% in the top ten. There were healthy Caucasian individuals from Russia, aged roughly 6 to 90, serving as donors. The sequencing sample was made of blood. The receptor was derived from a woman aged 18-35 years in good health. The chain combines TRBV20-1 with TRBJ1-2; 8 bases fit TRBD1. In DNA, the CDR3 is TGCAGTGCCCTTGCTCGGACAGGGAGAAACTATGGCTACACCTTC. Its protein product is CSALARTGRNYGYTF.